Shown below are 5 T cell receptor beta chains from a single sample sequenced in a study of shared clonotypes between healthy human individuals. Profiled with immunoSEQ multiplex PCR; TCRdb holds only in-frame clones, not every one. The table has roughly 500,000 clones, about 82% seen once. Sequencing used PBMCs. All receptors derive from a woman aged 40 to 50 in good health. Some clones in this sample may be carry-over from other donors' samples.

There are many counts of this clone. The chain joins TRBV15 to TRBJ1-4; no definite D call. Germline loops: CDR1 LNHNV, CDR2 YYDKDF (reference sequence). CDR3 length: 13 residues. The ends were cut back, 1 base at V and 12 bases at J, with 12 bases in the middle. CDR3 nucleotides: TGTGCCACCAGCAGAGGAATCTCCGGGGAACTGTTTTTT. Amino acids: CATSRGISGELFF. Supplemented by reference TRBV15 and TRBJ1-4, the full variable domain reads DAMVIQNPRYQVTQFGKPVTLSCSQTLNHNVMYWYQQKSSQAPKLLFHYYDKDFNNEADTPDNFQSRRPNTSFCFLDIRSPGLGDTAMYLCATSRGISGELFFGSGTQLSVL.

The chain uses TRBV5-1 and TRBJ1-4, with TRBD1 as a possible D gene (5 bases). V dropped 0 bases and J dropped 7 bases, with 10 bases sitting between them. Germline values: CDR1 SGHRS, CDR2 YFSETQ. The CDR3 has 14 amino acids. In DNA, the CDR3 is TGCGCCAGCAGCTTGGAGGGGCTTGGTGAAAAACTGTTTTTT. Translation: CASSLEGLGEKLFF. Full variable domain (missing parts from reference TRBV5-1 and TRBJ1-4): KAGVTQTPRYLIKTRGQQVTLSCSPISGHRSVSWYQQTPGQGLQFLFEYFSETQRNKGNFPGRFSGRQFSNSRSEMNVSTLELGDSALYLCASSLEGLGEKLFFGSGTQLSVL.

The V and J genes are TRBV11-2 and TRBJ2-2, with no clear D. Germline V gene sequence: CDR1 SGHAT, CDR2 FQNNGV. The V gene lost 7 bases and the J gene lost 0 bases, with 15 bases spanning the gap. CDR3 length equals 16 residues. CDR3 sequence reads: CASTQMTDANTGELFF. The CDR3, as DNA: TGTGCCAGCACGCAAATGACGGACGCGAACACCGGGGAGCTGTTTTTT.

The rearrangement links TRBV5-6 to TRBJ1-4; weak D call: TRBD1 (6 bases). V gave up 4 bases and J gave up 4 bases, with 17 bases separating them. CDR1 and CDR2 (germline): SGHDT, YYEEEE. CDR3 length: 16 residues. The CDR3 is CASSPRIEGGNEKLFF. The CDR3 nucleotides are TGTGCCAGCAGCCCAAGGATTGAAGGGGGTAATGAAAAACTGTTTTTT.

The chain employs TRBV12-5 and TRBJ2-1, with 12 bases fitting TRBD2. CDR3 length: 22 residues. Germline values: CDR1 LGHNT, CDR2 FRNRAP. V was clipped by 0 bases and J by 4 bases; unmatched bases: 19. DNA of the CDR3: TGTGCTAGTGGTTTGGTATTAATTCCCGGCCTAGCGGGGGGGGATTCGTACAATGAGCAGTTCTTC. Amino acid sequence: CASGLVLIPGLAGGDSYNEQFF.